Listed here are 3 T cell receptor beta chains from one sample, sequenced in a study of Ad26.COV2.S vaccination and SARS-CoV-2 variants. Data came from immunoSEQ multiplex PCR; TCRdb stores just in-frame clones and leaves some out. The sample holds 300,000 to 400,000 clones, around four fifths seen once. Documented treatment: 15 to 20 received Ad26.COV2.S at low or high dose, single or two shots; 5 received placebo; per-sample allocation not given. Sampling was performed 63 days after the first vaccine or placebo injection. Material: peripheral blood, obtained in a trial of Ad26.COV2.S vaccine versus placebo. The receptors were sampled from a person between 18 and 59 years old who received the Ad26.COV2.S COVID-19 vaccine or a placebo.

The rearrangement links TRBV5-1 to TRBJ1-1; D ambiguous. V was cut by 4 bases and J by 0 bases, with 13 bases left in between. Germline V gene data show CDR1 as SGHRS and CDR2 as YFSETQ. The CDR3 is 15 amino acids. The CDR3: CASSPGRPLNTEAFF. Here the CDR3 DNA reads TGCGCCAGCAGCCCAGGCAGACCTCTGAACACTGAAGCTTTCTTT.

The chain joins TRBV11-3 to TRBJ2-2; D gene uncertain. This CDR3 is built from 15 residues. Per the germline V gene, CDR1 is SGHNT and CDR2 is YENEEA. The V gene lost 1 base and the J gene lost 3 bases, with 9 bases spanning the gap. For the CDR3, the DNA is TGTGCCAGCAGCTTAGTCTACGGAGACACCGGGGAGCTGTTTTTT. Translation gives CASSLVYGDTGELFF. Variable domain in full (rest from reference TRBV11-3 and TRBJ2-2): EAGVVQSPRYKIIEKKQPVAFWCNPISGHNTLYWYLQNLGQGPELLIRYENEEAVDDSQLPKDRFSAERLKGVDSTLKIQPAELGDSAVYLCASSLVYGDTGELFFGEGSRLTVL.

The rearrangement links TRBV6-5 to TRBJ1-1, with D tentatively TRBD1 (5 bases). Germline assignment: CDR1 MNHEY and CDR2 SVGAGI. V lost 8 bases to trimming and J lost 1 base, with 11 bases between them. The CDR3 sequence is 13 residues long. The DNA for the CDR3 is TGTGCCAGCTTATCCAGGGAGAACACTGAAGCTTTCTTT. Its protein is CASLSRENTEAFF.